Below, 21 T cell receptor beta chains from the same sample are listed, as sequenced in a study of T cell responses to AZD1222 COVID-19 vaccine. Some clones are missing from TCRdb's copy, which holds only in-frame ones; the method was immunoSEQ multiplex PCR. The sample contains 35,000 to 50,000 clones, about four fifths of which appear only once. The sample in question was peripheral blood, obtained 28 days after the second dose of the MenACWY control vaccine. Source of these receptors: an adult who received the MenACWY meningococcal vaccine as a control.

The V gene is TRBV6-5, the J gene TRBJ1-2; the D gene is possibly TRBD1 (5 bases). From germline, CDR1 is MNHEY and CDR2 SVGAGI. The CDR3 spans 16 residues. Trimming cost V 0 bases and J 0 bases, with 11 bases left between them. DNA of the CDR3: TGTGCCAGCAGTTACTCTGGTCGGGGGGCTAACTATGGCTACACCTTC. This gives the protein CASSYSGRGANYGYTF.

The chain has TRBV12-5 and TRBJ2-4; no reliable D call. CDR1 and CDR2 from the germline V gene are LGHNT and FRNRAP. Trimming took 6 bases from V and 5 from J, leaving 14 bases between them. The CDR3 has 14 amino acids. CDR3 in amino acids: CASGPNERENIQYF. The DNA for the CDR3 is TGTGCTAGTGGCCCTAACGAAAGGGAAAACATTCAGTACTTC.

This rearrangement joins TRBV7-9 to TRBJ2-1, with 7 bases lining up with TRBD2. V shed 5 bases, J shed 6 bases, and the junction held 13 bases outside the gene matches. CDR1 SEHNR and CDR2 FQNEAQ come from the germline V gene (reference sequence). This CDR3 region has 16 residues. The CDR3 region is CASSGWLRGGGNEQFF. In DNA form, the CDR3 reads TGTGCCAGCAGCGGATGGCTTCGCGGCGGGGGCAATGAGCAGTTCTTC.

The chain couples TRBV5-4 to TRBJ1-1; possible D gene TRBD1, 5 bases. The CDR3 is made up of 12 amino acids. V shed 4 bases and J shed 10 bases, with 14 bases lying between them. Germline lookup yields CDR1 SGHNT and CDR2 YYREEE (reference sequence). In DNA, the CDR3 is TGTGCCAGCAGCCGCGGGACCGAAGGAGCTTTCTTT. Its translation: CASSRGTEGAFF.

The chain combines TRBV19 with TRBJ1-5; D call uncertain. CDR3 size: 14 residues. V lost 4 bases to trimming and J lost 2 bases, with 9 bases between them. Germline CDR1 is LNHDA and CDR2 is SQIVND (reference sequence). CDR3 protein: CASSTIEGNQPQHF. CDR3 bases: TGTGCCAGTAGTACTATAGAGGGCAATCAGCCCCAGCATTTT.

The J gene is TRBJ2-5, the V gene TRBV30, with 7 bases aligning to TRBD2. The V and J ends lost 1 base and 5 bases, in that order; junction bases with no gene match: 4. From germline, CDR1 is GTSNPN and CDR2 SVGIG (reference sequence). This CDR3 is built from 13 residues. DNA for the CDR3: TGTGCCTGGAGTGGACTAGCTCGCGAGACCCAGTACTTC. Translating gives CAWSGLARETQYF.

The genes are TRBV10-1 and TRBJ2-1; D not resolved. The CDR3 is 12 amino acids. V lost 0 bases, J lost 10 bases, and 7 bases lay in between. In germline, CDR1 is WNHNN, CDR2 SYGVQD (reference sequence). The CDR3 loop reads CASSESTVEQFF. DNA of the CDR3: TGCGCCAGCAGTGAGTCGACGGTGGAGCAGTTCTTC.

The rearrangement uses TRBV27 and TRBJ2-5; D is tentatively TRBD1 or TRBD2 (5 bases each). The germline V gene encodes CDR1 MNHEY and CDR2 SMNVEV (reference sequence). CDR3 size: 14 residues. V lost 6 bases, J lost 7 bases, and 18 bases lay in between. In DNA form, the CDR3 reads TGTGCCAGCAGATCCGGGGACCCCTTGGGGACCCAGTACTTC. Translation gives CASRSGDPLGTQYF.

The sample holds one count of this clone. V gene TRBV19 combines with J gene TRBJ1-2, with 7 bases matching TRBD1. This CDR3 contains 14 residues. Unmatched junction bases numbered 3, after V lost 0 bases and J lost 5 bases. Germline lookup yields CDR1 LNHDA and CDR2 SQIVND (reference sequence). This CDR3 reads CASSIEGDRYGYTF. The CDR3 region has the DNA TGTGCCAGTAGTATAGAAGGGGACAGATATGGCTACACCTTC.

The chain uses TRBV19 and TRBJ1-5; 12 positions agree with TRBD1. V lost 4 bases and J lost 3; bases outside the gene matches: 10. CDR3 length: 18 residues. Germline assignment: CDR1 LNHDA and CDR2 SQIVND (reference sequence). The CDR3 loop is CASSKGGQGADFNQPQHF. CDR3 nucleotide sequence: TGTGCCAGTAGTAAGGGGGGACAGGGGGCGGATTTCAATCAGCCCCAGCATTTT.

V and J are TRBV11-2 and TRBJ1-3; D gene uncertain. Germline assignment: CDR1 SGHAT and CDR2 FQNNGV. The CDR3 spans 15 residues. Deletions cut 2 bases from V and 0 bases from J, with 8 bases between. The CDR3 DNA sequence: TGTGCCAGCAGCTTAACTGGACTCTCTGGAAACACCATATATTTT. Its translation is CASSLTGLSGNTIYF.

CDR3 nucleotide sequence: TGTGCCAGTAGTCCAAACGAGAAATTTGCAATGAACACTGAAGCTTTCTTT. Translating gives CASSPNEKFAMNTEAFF. This chain links TRBV19 with TRBJ1-1; D remains unclear. CDR1 is LNHDA, CDR2 SQIVND, per germline (reference sequence). The V gene lost 5 bases and the J gene lost 0 bases, with 19 bases spanning the gap. The CDR3 is made up of 17 amino acids.

The CDR3 bases are TGTGCCAGCAGTGACTGGACAGGGTGGACTGAAGCTTTCTTT. Protein: CASSDWTGWTEAFF. V usage is TRBV2 and J usage is TRBJ1-1, with 8 bases fitting TRBD1. In germline, CDR1 is SNHLY, CDR2 FYNNEI. With 3 bases clipped from V and 5 bases from J, the junction kept 5 bases outside the gene matches. The CDR3 covers 14 residues.

The genes are TRBV12-3 or TRBV12-4 and TRBJ1-1; the D is unclear. The CDR3 sequence is 13 residues long. Trimming removed 5 bases from V and 0 bases from J, with 7 bases in between. Written as DNA, the CDR3 is TGTGCCAGCAGTCGCTTCGTGAACACTGAAGCTTTCTTT. It translates to CASSRFVNTEAFF.

This chain connects TRBV23-1 to TRBJ2-3; D remains ambiguous. TRBV23-1 has ORF status, its function being uncertain. The CDR3 contains 14 residues. Trimming removed 2 bases from V and 2 bases from J, with 8 bases in between. The CDR3 is CASSQTGYTDTQYF. The CDR3 DNA reads as TGCGCCAGCAGTCAAACGGGTTACACAGATACGCAGTATTTT.

The chain couples TRBV30 to TRBJ2-7, with 8 bases matching TRBD2. CDR1 and CDR2 (germline): GTSNPN, SVGIG (reference sequence). This CDR3 has 14 amino acids. V dropped 0 bases and J dropped 1; count of bases not matched to a gene: 2. The CDR3 sequence is CAWSVSGGSYEQYF. For the CDR3, the DNA is TGTGCCTGGAGTGTATCGGGGGGGTCCTACGAGCAGTACTTC.

V and J are TRBV27 and TRBJ2-1; maybe TRBD1 (6 bases). The CDR3 sequence is 15 residues long. V was shortened by 5 bases and J by 1 base, with 12 bases between the two germline ends. Per the germline V gene, CDR1 is MNHEY and CDR2 is SMNVEV (reference sequence). CDR3 protein: CASSVDRFSYNEQFF. The DNA for the CDR3 is TGTGCCAGCAGTGTCGACAGGTTTTCCTACAATGAGCAGTTCTTC.

The V gene is TRBV11-3, the J gene TRBJ2-1; TRBD2 agrees at 10 bases. The J segment lost 7 bases and the V segment lost 1 base, leaving 13 bases of the junction unmatched. The CDR3 sequence is 18 residues long. CDR1 SGHNT and CDR2 YENEEA come from the germline V gene. The CDR3 protein is CASSLGPAGGPFRNEQFF. Written as DNA, the CDR3 is TGTGCCAGCAGCTTAGGGCCAGCGGGGGGGCCTTTTAGAAATGAGCAGTTCTTC.

This clone came up once. The J gene is TRBJ2-3, the V gene TRBV2; weak D call: TRBD2 (6 bases). Trimming stripped 6 bases from V and 2 bases from J, with 15 bases between. Per the germline V gene, CDR1 is SNHLY and CDR2 is FYNNEI. The CDR3 is 15 amino acids. Here the CDR3 reads CASSLFAGPTDTQYF. CDR3 nucleotides: TGTGCCAGCAGCCTCTTCGCGGGACCCACAGATACGCAGTATTTT.

This clone is medium-sized in the sample. The CDR3 spells CASSFGTGYEQYV. CDR3 in DNA: TGTGCCAGCAGCTTCGGGACAGGATACGAGCAGTACGTC. This sequence joins TRBV7-2 and TRBJ2-7; 8 bases align to TRBD1. Looked up from germline, CDR1 is SGHTA and CDR2 is FQGNSA. The CDR3 covers 13 residues. The trim removed 3 bases at V and 4 bases at J, leaving 2 bases unmatched.

The chain links TRBV30 to TRBJ1-5, with unresolved D. CDR1 and CDR2 from the germline V gene are GTSNPN and SVGIG (reference sequence). The CDR3 totals 13 residues. The V end lost 0 bases, the J end lost 2 bases, and 5 bases lay between the germline ends. The DNA of the CDR3 is TGTGCCTGGAGTGTTTGGGGCAATCAGCCCCAGCATTTT. It is translated as CAWSVWGNQPQHF.